This is a list of T cell receptor beta chains from one sample in a study of cytomegalovirus exposure and HLA in healthy donors. Produced via immunoSEQ multiplex PCR; TCRdb's table is partial and in-frame only. The data hold under 200,000 clones, with 82% observed a single time. Sequencing used PBMCs. The receptors shown here come from a girl aged 10 to 17 in good health and CMV-seropositive. The CDR3 runs from the conserved cysteine through the conserved F or W. The order of the fields is CDR3 protein, CDR3 DNA, D gene, V gene, J gene, clone size. A D gene is named only where the DNA matches it firmly. Rows give clone size only sometimes, using once, few, many, or a class for an expanded clone.

CDR3 protein: CASSTPTGLETQYF
CDR3 DNA: TGTGCCAGCAGCACGCCGACAGGGTTGGAGACCCAGTACTTC
D gene: TRBD1
V gene: TRBV7-9
J gene: TRBJ2-5
clone size: few

CDR3 protein: CSSSFGAGETEAFF
CDR3 DNA: TGTTCCAGCAGCTTCGGGGCAGGGGAGACTGAAGCTTTCTTT
D gene: -
V gene: TRBV7-9
J gene: TRBJ1-1
clone size: few

CDR3 protein: CASSFVTSGGAGEQFF
CDR3 DNA: TGTGCCAGCAGCTTCGTTACTAGCGGGGGGGCCGGTGAGCAGTTCTTC
D gene: TRBD2
V gene: TRBV7-2
J gene: TRBJ2-1
clone size: -

CDR3 protein: CASSLWEEETQYF
CDR3 DNA: TGCGCCAGCAGCTTATGGGAGGAAGAGACCCAGTACTTC
D gene: -
V gene: TRBV5-1
J gene: TRBJ2-5
clone size: -

CDR3 protein: CAWSGGRRITNTGELFF
CDR3 DNA: TGTGCCTGGAGTGGCGGGAGAAGGATTACGAACACCGGGGAGCTGTTTTTT
D gene: TRBD2
V gene: TRBV30
J gene: TRBJ2-2
clone size: -

CDR3 protein: CASSPGLAIADTQYF
CDR3 DNA: TGTGCCAGCTCACCGGGACTAGCTATCGCAGATACGCAGTATTTT
D gene: TRBD2
V gene: TRBV18
J gene: TRBJ2-3
clone size: -

CDR3 protein: CASSGGQGNYGYTF
CDR3 DNA: TGTGCCAGCAGCGGGGGACAGGGGAACTATGGCTACACCTTC
D gene: TRBD1
V gene: TRBV2
J gene: TRBJ1-2
clone size: -

CDR3 protein: CASSYGDRIGSGAFF
CDR3 DNA: TGTGCCAGCAGTTATGGGGACAGGATCGGTTCGGGAGCTTTCTTT
D gene: TRBD1
V gene: TRBV7-2
J gene: TRBJ1-1
clone size: -

CDR3 protein: CASIRPGQGAGGYTF
CDR3 DNA: TGTGCCAGCATTAGACCAGGGCAGGGGGCAGGTGGCTACACCTTC
D gene: TRBD1
V gene: TRBV6-5
J gene: TRBJ1-2
clone size: -

CDR3 protein: CAISESVSGTYEQYF
CDR3 DNA: TGTGCCATCAGTGAGTCGGTTTCGGGAACCTACGAGCAGTACTTC
D gene: -
V gene: TRBV10-3
J gene: TRBJ2-7
clone size: -

CDR3 protein: CASSTDRSDYEQYF
CDR3 DNA: TGTGCCAGCTCAACCGACAGGTCAGACTACGAGCAGTACTTC
D gene: -
V gene: TRBV18
J gene: TRBJ2-7
clone size: -

CDR3 protein: CASSEDIAGANEQFF
CDR3 DNA: TGTGCCAGCAGTGAGGACATAGCGGGGGCCAATGAGCAGTTCTTC
D gene: TRBD2
V gene: TRBV25-1
J gene: TRBJ2-1
clone size: -

CDR3 protein: CAWEQGFGYGYTF
CDR3 DNA: TGTGCCTGGGAACAGGGCTTCGGGTATGGCTACACCTTC
D gene: -
V gene: TRBV30
J gene: TRBJ1-2
clone size: -

CDR3 protein: CASSLEAGAYGYTF
CDR3 DNA: TGTGCCAGCAGTTTAGAGGCGGGGGCCTATGGCTACACCTTC
D gene: -
V gene: TRBV27
J gene: TRBJ1-2
clone size: -